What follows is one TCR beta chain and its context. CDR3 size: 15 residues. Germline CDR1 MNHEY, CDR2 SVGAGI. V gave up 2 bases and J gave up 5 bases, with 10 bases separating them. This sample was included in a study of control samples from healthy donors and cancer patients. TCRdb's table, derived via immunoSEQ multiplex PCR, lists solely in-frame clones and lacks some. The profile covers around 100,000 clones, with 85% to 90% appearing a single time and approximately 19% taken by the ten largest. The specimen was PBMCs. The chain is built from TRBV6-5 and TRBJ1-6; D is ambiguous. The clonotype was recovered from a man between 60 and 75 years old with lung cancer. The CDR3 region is CASSYAGNDNSPLHF. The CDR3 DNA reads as TGTGCCAGCAGTTACGCCGGGAATGATAATTCACCCCTCCACTTT.